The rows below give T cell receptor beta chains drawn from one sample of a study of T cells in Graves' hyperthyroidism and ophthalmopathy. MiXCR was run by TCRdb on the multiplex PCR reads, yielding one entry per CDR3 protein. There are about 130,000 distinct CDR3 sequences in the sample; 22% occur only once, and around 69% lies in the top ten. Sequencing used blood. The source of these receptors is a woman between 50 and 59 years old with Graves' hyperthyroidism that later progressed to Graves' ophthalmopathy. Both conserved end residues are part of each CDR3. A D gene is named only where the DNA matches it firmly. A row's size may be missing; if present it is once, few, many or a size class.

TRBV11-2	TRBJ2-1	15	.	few	CASSLDNWNYNEQFF	TGTGCCAGCAGCTTAGATAACTGGAACTACAATGAGCAGTTCTTC
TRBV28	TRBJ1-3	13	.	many	CASRRGAGNTIYF	TGTGCCAGCAGGCGGGGCGCTGGAAACACCATATATTTT
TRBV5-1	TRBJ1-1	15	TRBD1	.	CASSLSTGDNTEAFF	TGCGCCAGCAGCTTATCGACAGGGGACAACACTGAAGCTTTCTTT
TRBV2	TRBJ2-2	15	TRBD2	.	CASTVGRANTGELFF	TGTGCCAGCACTGTTGGGAGGGCTAACACCGGGGAGCTGTTTTTT
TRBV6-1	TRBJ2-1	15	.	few	CASTARASSYNEQFF	TGTGCCAGCACCGCCCGTGCGAGCTCCTACAATGAGCAGTTCTTC
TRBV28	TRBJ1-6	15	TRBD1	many	CASRARTGGNSPLHF	TGTGCCAGCAGGGCTCGGACAGGGGGCAATTCACCCCTCCACTTT
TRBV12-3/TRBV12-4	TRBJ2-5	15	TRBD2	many	CASRSAGGSGETQYF	TGTGCCAGCAGGTCGGCGGGAGGGAGCGGAGAGACCCAGTACTTC
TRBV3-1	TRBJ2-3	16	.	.	CASSQPGESGTDTQYF	TGTGCCAGCAGCCAACCAGGGGAATCGGGGACAGATACGCAGTATTTT
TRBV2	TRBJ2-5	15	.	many	CASKKQGTAQETQYF	TGTGCCAGCAAAAAACAGGGGACTGCCCAAGAGACCCAGTACTTC
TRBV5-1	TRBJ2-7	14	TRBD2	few	CASGSIAGAYEQYF	TGCGCCAGCGGATCCATAGCGGGAGCCTACGAGCAGTACTTC
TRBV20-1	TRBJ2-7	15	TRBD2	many	CSARVPGAGTGEQYF	TGCAGTGCTAGGGTCCCCGGAGCGGGGACGGGAGAGCAGTACTTC
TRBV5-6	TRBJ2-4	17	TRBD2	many	CASNRGGGVAAKNIQYF	TGTGCCAGCAATCGGGGGGGAGGGGTTGCGGCCAAAAACATTCAGTACTTC
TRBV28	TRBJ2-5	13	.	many	CASSFQVWETQYF	TGTGCCAGCAGTTTTCAGGTTTGGGAGACCCAGTACTTC
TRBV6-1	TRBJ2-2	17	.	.	CASSDRFWTAHTGELFF	TGTGCCAGCAGTGATAGGTTCTGGACAGCGCACACCGGGGAGCTGTTTTTT
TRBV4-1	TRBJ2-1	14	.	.	CASSQRDPFDEQFF	TGCGCCAGCAGCCAAAGGGATCCCTTCGATGAGCAGTTCTTC
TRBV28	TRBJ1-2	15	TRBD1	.	CASSATGTGGMGYTF	TGTGCCAGCAGTGCCACCGGGACAGGGGGTATGGGCTACACCTTC
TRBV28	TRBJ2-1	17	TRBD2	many	CASSLKRLAGVRNEQFF	TGTGCCAGCAGTTTGAAAAGACTAGCGGGAGTGCGCAATGAGCAGTTCTTC
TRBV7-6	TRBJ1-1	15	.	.	CASSLDMGMNTEAFF	TGTGCCAGCAGCTTAGACATGGGAATGAACACTGAAGCTTTCTTT
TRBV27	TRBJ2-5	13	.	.	CASSLIAAEAQYF	TGTGCCAGCAGTTTAATAGCAGCCGAGGCCCAGTACTTC
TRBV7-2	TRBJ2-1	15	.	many	CASSSRGTQSYEQFF	TGTGCCAGCAGCTCCCGCGGGACTCAAAGCTACGAGCAGTTCTTC
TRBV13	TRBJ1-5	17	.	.	CASSIRRQADSNQPQHF	TGTGCCAGCAGCATCCGACGACAGGCAGATAGCAATCAGCCCCAGCATTTT
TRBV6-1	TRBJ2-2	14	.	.	CASSEISRGGELFF	TGTGCCAGCAGTGAAATTAGCAGGGGCGGGGAGCTGTTTTTT
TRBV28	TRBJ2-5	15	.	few	CASSFRVGGQETQYF	TGTGCCAGCAGTTTCCGGGTAGGGGGGCAAGAGACCCAGTACTTC
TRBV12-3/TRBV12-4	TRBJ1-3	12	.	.	CASSLLGNTIYF	TGTGCCAGCAGTTTATTAGGAAACACCATATATTTT
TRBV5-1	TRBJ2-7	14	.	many	CASSLEDGRYEQYF	TGCGCCAGCAGCTTGGAGGACGGTCGGTACGAGCAGTACTTC
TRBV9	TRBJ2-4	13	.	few	CASSVDDGNIQYF	TGTGCCAGCAGCGTGGACGACGGAAACATTCAGTACTTC
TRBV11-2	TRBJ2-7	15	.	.	CASSLKGQRAYEQYF	TGTGCCAGCAGCTTAAAGGGTCAGCGGGCCTACGAGCAGTACTTC
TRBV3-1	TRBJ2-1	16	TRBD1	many	CASRPLPGQGGNEQFF	TGTGCCAGCAGGCCTCTCCCGGGACAGGGCGGTAATGAGCAGTTCTTC
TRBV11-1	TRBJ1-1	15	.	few	CASSRGTFKEGEAFF	TGTGCCAGCAGTCGAGGGACGTTTAAAGAGGGTGAAGCTTTCTTT
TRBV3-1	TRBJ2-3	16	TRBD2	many	CASSPRLAGYTDTQYF	TGTGCCAGCAGCCCCCGACTAGCGGGGTACACAGATACGCAGTATTTT
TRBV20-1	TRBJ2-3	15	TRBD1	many	CSARTGGISTDTQYF	TGCAGTGCTAGAACAGGGGGGATTAGCACAGATACGCAGTATTTT
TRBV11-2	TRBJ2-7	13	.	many	CASSHSRSYEQYF	TGTGCCAGCAGTCATAGCAGATCCTACGAGCAGTACTTC
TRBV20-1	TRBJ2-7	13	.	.	CSARVAFTYEQYF	TGCAGTGCTAGAGTAGCGTTTACCTACGAGCAGTACTTC
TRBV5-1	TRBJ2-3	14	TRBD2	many	CASDSGSSGDTQYF	TGCGCCAGCGATAGCGGGAGTTCTGGAGATACGCAGTATTTT
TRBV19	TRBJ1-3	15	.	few	CASSAIMSSGNTIYF	TGTGCCAGTAGTGCCATCATGAGCTCTGGAAACACCATATATTTT
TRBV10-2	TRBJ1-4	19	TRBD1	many	CASSEGLSLGTGWEEKLFF	TGCGCCAGCAGTGAAGGATTGTCGTTGGGGACAGGGTGGGAAGAAAAACTGTTTTTT
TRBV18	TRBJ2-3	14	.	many	CASSPGSSTDTQYF	TGTGCCAGCTCACCAGGCTCGTCCACAGATACGCAGTATTTT
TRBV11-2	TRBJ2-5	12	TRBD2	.	CASSLEYGRVYF	TGTGCCAGCAGCTTAGAATACGGGAGGGTGTACTTC
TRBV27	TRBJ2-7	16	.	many	CASSLSRQGLHYEQYF	TGTGCCAGCAGTTTATCGCGACAGGGACTCCACTACGAGCAGTACTTC
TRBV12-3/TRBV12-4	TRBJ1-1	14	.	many	CASRMTGPNTEAFF	TGTGCCAGCAGGATGACAGGTCCGAACACTGAAGCTTTCTTT
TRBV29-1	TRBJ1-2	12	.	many	CSVERNNYGYTF	TGCAGCGTTGAACGGAACAACTATGGCTACACCTTC
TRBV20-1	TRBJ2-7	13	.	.	CSASATLPYGQYF	TGCAGTGCTAGCGCTACCCTTCCATATGGGCAGTACTTC
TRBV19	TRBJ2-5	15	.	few	CASSPGDSPQETQYF	TGTGCCAGCAGCCCAGGGGATAGCCCCCAAGAGACCCAGTACTTC
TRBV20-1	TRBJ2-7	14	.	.	CSAREVARNYEQYF	TGCAGTGCTAGAGAAGTCGCCCGGAACTACGAGCAGTACTTC
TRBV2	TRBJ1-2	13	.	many	CASTRGEGYGYTF	TGTGCCAGCACTAGGGGGGAAGGCTATGGCTACACCTTC
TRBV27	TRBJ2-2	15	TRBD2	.	CASSIAGTNTGELFF	TGTGCCAGCAGCATAGCGGGAACGAACACCGGGGAGCTGTTTTTT
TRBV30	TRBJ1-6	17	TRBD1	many	CAWISKTSGGYNSPLHF	TGTGCCTGGATAAGCAAGACTTCAGGGGGGTATAATTCACCCCTCCACTTT
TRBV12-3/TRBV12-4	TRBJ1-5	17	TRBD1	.	CASSDPGQGNRNQPQHF	TGTGCCAGCAGCGACCCGGGACAGGGTAATCGCAATCAGCCCCAGCATTTT
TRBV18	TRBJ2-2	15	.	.	CASSPPYGDTGELFF	TGTGCCAGCTCACCACCGTACGGGGACACCGGGGAGCTGTTTTTT
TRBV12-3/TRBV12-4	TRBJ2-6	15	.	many	CASSILGAGANVLTF	TGTGCCAGCAGTATCCTAGGGGCTGGGGCCAACGTCCTGACTTTC
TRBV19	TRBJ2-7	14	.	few	CASSTRQTAYEQYF	TGTGCCAGTAGTACAAGACAGACAGCCTACGAGCAGTACTTC
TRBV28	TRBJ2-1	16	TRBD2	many	CASSLSTSGRYNEQFF	TGTGCCAGCAGTTTATCGACTAGCGGGAGGTACAATGAGCAGTTCTTC
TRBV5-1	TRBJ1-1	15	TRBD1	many	CASSPGRDRGAEAFF	TGCGCCAGCAGCCCGGGTCGGGACAGGGGTGCTGAAGCTTTCTTT